Each of the 29 T cell receptor beta chains below was sequenced from the same sample in a study of CD8+CD57+ T cells in acquired aplastic anemia. The template used for profiling TCR beta VDJ and CDR3 was genomic DNA. Each CDR3 protein gets one entry after TCRdb re-called the reads with MiXCR. The sample gives tens of thousands of distinct CDR3 sequences, 55% to 75% of which show up once; approximately 34% is in the top ten. The sample was sorted CD4+, CD8+, or CD8+CD57+ T cells (not recorded which) from PBMCs. The receptor source for this set is a human donor in good health, serving as a control.

This chain connects TRBV25-1 to TRBJ1-2; TRBD1 agrees at 9 bases. CDR3 size: 16 residues. J gave up 8 bases and V 2 bases, and 12 bases lay outside the gene matches. Germline CDR1 reads MGHDK; CDR2 reads SYGVNS. This chain's CDR3 is CASSEGRITGGTGYTF. The CDR3 region has the DNA TGTGCCAGCAGTGAAGGCCGGATCACAGGGGGCACCGGCTACACCTTC.

The chain links TRBV2 to TRBJ1-4; D ambiguous. Germline CDR1 SNHLY, CDR2 FYNNEI. Between the trimmed V and J ends, which lost 6 bases and 7 bases, there was a span of 12 bases. This CDR3 comprises 13 residues. The chain's CDR3 is CASRREFSEKLFF. The CDR3 bases are TGTGCCAGCAGGAGGGAATTCAGTGAAAAACTGTTTTTT.

V usage is TRBV19 and J usage is TRBJ2-7, with D uncertain. This CDR3 spans 16 amino acids. Trimming left V 3 bases short and J 0 bases short, with 15 bases between. Germline V gene sequence: CDR1 LNHDA, CDR2 SQIVND (reference sequence). The CDR3: CASSIQGSYLSYEQYF. The CDR3 bases are TGTGCCAGTAGTATCCAAGGGTCCTACCTCTCCTACGAGCAGTACTTC.

Only a few counts were recorded for this clonotype. The chain recombines TRBV2 with TRBJ2-1; no firm D call. Per the germline V gene, CDR1 is SNHLY and CDR2 is FYNNEI. This CDR3 is 11 amino acids long. The V gene lost 3 bases and the J gene lost 9 bases, with 6 bases spanning the gap. CDR3 residues: CASSDLVEQFF. The CDR3 DNA follows: TGTGCCAGCAGTGACCTAGTTGAGCAGTTCTTC.

The CDR3 sequence is CASSLEAGGTYEQYF. The CDR3 coding sequence is TGTGCCAGCAGCTTAGAAGCAGGGGGTACCTACGAGCAGTACTTC. The chain combines TRBV7-9 with TRBJ2-7; 7 nucleotides align to TRBD1. V was clipped by 1 base and J by 2 bases; unmatched bases: 5. Germline lookup yields CDR1 SEHNR and CDR2 FQNEAQ (reference sequence). The CDR3 length is 15 residues.

The chain is built from TRBV5-1 and TRBJ1-2; 7 bases agree with TRBD1. V trimming: 0 bases; J trimming: 4 bases; junction bases outside the gene matches: 3. Germline assignment: CDR1 SGHRS and CDR2 YFSETQ. There are 14 residues in the CDR3. The chain's CDR3 is CASSLEGAGYGYTF. In nucleotides, the CDR3 is TGCGCCAGCAGCTTGGAGGGGGCTGGCTATGGCTACACCTTC. Full variable domain (outside the CDR3, taken from reference TRBV5-1 and TRBJ1-2): KAGVTQTPRYLIKTRGQQVTLSCSPISGHRSVSWYQQTPGQGLQFLFEYFSETQRNKGNFPGRFSGRQFSNSRSEMNVSTLELGDSALYLCASSLEGAGYGYTFGSGTRLTVV.

The V and J genes are TRBV10-3 and TRBJ2-7, with D possibly TRBD1 on 5 matching bases. In germline, CDR1 is ENHRY, CDR2 SYGVKD. CDR3 size: 13 residues. Trimming shortened V by 8 bases and J by 3 bases, and 14 bases separated the two germline ends. CDR3 protein: CAIQQDSYYEQYF. The CDR3 region has the DNA TGTGCCATCCAACAAGACAGTTACTACGAGCAGTACTTC.

V gene TRBV2 combines with J gene TRBJ2-3; D tentatively fits TRBD1 or TRBD2 (6 bases each). The CDR3 contains 14 residues. The V end was cut by 5 bases, the J end by 5 bases, with 14 bases between. The V gene's germline CDR1 is SNHLY and CDR2 FYNNEI. This CDR3 is CASSRTVGGDTQYF. As DNA, the CDR3 is TGTGCCAGCAGTCGGACAGTGGGGGGAGATACGCAGTATTTT.

This rearrangement joins TRBV15 to TRBJ2-6; D remains unclear. The germline V and J ends were trimmed by 1 base and 1 base, with 5 bases remaining between them. CDR1 and CDR2 (germline): LNHNV, YYDKDF (reference sequence). CDR3 length equals 15 residues. The CDR3 loop reads CATSRGGSGANVLTF. The CDR3 DNA sequence: TGTGCCACCAGCAGAGGGGGTTCTGGGGCCAACGTCCTGACTTTC.

At least ten counts were recorded for this clonotype. The rearrangement joins TRBV6-2 or TRBV6-3 to TRBJ2-3, with TRBD2 as a possible D gene (6 bases). This CDR3 is built from 17 residues. In germline, CDR1 is MNHEY, CDR2 SVGEGT. The V end lost 2 bases, the J end lost 3 bases, and 18 bases lay between the germline ends. CDR3 sequence (DNA): TGTGCCAGCAGTTACCTCCGGGGGTTTCCTGCGACAGATACGCAGTATTTT. This encodes CASSYLRGFPATDTQYF.

The V gene is TRBV25-1, the J gene TRBJ1-2; D perhaps matches TRBD1 (6 bases). V lost 8 bases to trimming and J lost 4 bases, with 17 bases between them. The germline gives CDR1 MGHDK, CDR2 SYGVNS. The CDR3 extends over 14 amino acids. Here the CDR3 reads CASEDSLLGYGYTF. The CDR3 DNA is TGTGCCAGCGAGGACAGCCTCCTCGGCTATGGCTACACCTTC.

The V gene is TRBV7-9, the J gene TRBJ1-1; possible D gene TRBD1, 5 bases. Germline lookup yields CDR1 SEHNR and CDR2 FQNEAQ (reference sequence). The CDR3 is 15 residues long. The V end was cut by 5 bases, the J end by 3 bases, with 16 bases between. Here the CDR3 DNA reads TGTGCCAGCAGCGCGAGACAGACGGGAGACACTGAAGCTTTCTTT. It codes for CASSARQTGDTEAFF.

This chain uses TRBV12-3 or TRBV12-4 with TRBJ2-1; 11 bases fit TRBD2. This CDR3 contains 18 residues. V shed 1 base and J 0 bases; nucleotides not matched to a gene: 5. The CDR3 DNA follows: TGTGCCAGCAGTTTAGGGACTAGCGGGCTAAACTCCTACAATGAGCAGTTCTTC. This translates into CASSLGTSGLNSYNEQFF.

This chain connects TRBV2 to TRBJ2-5; TRBD1 matches at 11 bases. Germline-derived CDR1 and CDR2 are SNHLY and FYNNEI. The CDR3 spans 12 residues. The ends lost 8 bases at V and 4 bases at J; junction bases unmatched: 0. CDR3 residues: CASGTGGETQYF. CDR3 in DNA: TGTGCCAGCGGGACAGGGGGAGAGACCCAGTACTTC.

In its sample, this clonotype was seen many times. The gene calls are TRBV11-2 and TRBJ2-4, with 7 bases lining up with TRBD1. V lost 6 bases and J lost 6; bases outside the gene matches: 8. Germline CDR1 is SGHAT and CDR2 is FQNNGV. The CDR3 extends over 14 amino acids. CDR3 in amino acids: CASRKGQPLNIQYF. The CDR3 DNA reads as TGTGCCAGCAGGAAGGGACAGCCGTTAAACATTCAGTACTTC.

The chain uses TRBV24-1 and TRBJ2-1; D possibly corresponds to TRBD1 (6 bases). This CDR3 has 12 residues. Germline V gene sequence: CDR1 KGHDR, CDR2 SFDVKD. Trimming cost V 4 bases and J 12 bases, with 12 bases left between them. The CDR3 loop reads CATSDPGTRQFF. The CDR3 nucleotides are TGTGCCACCAGTGACCCCGGGACAAGGCAGTTCTTC.

The J gene is TRBJ2-5, the V gene TRBV20-1; a possible D gene is TRBD2 (7 bases). Per the germline V gene, CDR1 is DFQATT and CDR2 is SNEGSKA (reference sequence). The V end lost 3 bases, the J end lost 1 base, and 21 bases lay between the germline ends. The CDR3 is made up of 17 amino acids. Here the CDR3 DNA reads TGCAGTGCTAGTGGGATTGGGGGGGCAACGGGCCAAGAGACCCAGTACTTC. Amino acid sequence: CSASGIGGATGQETQYF.

The V call is TRBV2, the J call TRBJ2-7; either TRBD1 or TRBD2 may supply D (5 bases each). The CDR3 runs to 13 residues. Per the germline V gene, CDR1 is SNHLY and CDR2 is FYNNEI. Trimming shortened V by 9 bases and J by 2 bases, and 14 bases separated the two germline ends. CDR3 nucleotide sequence: TGTGCCAGTACCGGGACGGCTGCCTACGAGCAGTACTTC. Its protein product is CASTGTAAYEQYF.

The gene calls are TRBV6-6 and TRBJ1-2; 9 nucleotides match TRBD1. V shed 5 bases, J shed 12 bases, and the junction held 4 bases outside the gene matches. This CDR3 contains 11 residues. Looked up from germline, CDR1 is MNHNY and CDR2 is SVGAGI (reference sequence). CDR3 sequence reads: CASSRTGGDTF. CDR3 sequence (DNA): TGTGCCAGCAGTCGTACAGGGGGCGACACCTTC.

There are many counts of this clonotype. This sequence joins TRBV28 and TRBJ2-5, with 9 bases matching TRBD2. The CDR3 is made up of 16 amino acids. Germline values: CDR1 MDHEN, CDR2 SYDVKM. With V trimmed by 5 bases and J by 4 bases, 11 bases remained unmatched. The chain's CDR3 is CASSPRTSELVETQYF. The CDR3 bases are TGTGCCAGCAGTCCTCGGACTAGCGAGCTAGTAGAGACCCAGTACTTC.

CDR3 DNA: TGTGCCATCAGTGTTCAGGAGGATAATTCACCCCTCCACTTT. This gives the protein CAISVQEDNSPLHF. J is TRBJ1-6 and V is TRBV10-3; no firm D call. V was shortened by 4 bases and J by 5 bases, with 9 bases between the two germline ends. Germline CDR1 and CDR2: ENHRY and SYGVKD. The CDR3 spans 14 residues.

The chain recombines TRBV19 with TRBJ1-1; no definite D call. The V end was cut by 2 bases, the J end by 4 bases, with 17 bases between. The CDR3 consists of 16 residues. Germline CDR1 and CDR2: LNHDA and SQIVND (reference sequence). In nucleotides, the CDR3 is TGTGCCAGTAGTATAATTAGTCGATGGGAGGGCACTGAAGCTTTCTTT. Encoded protein: CASSIISRWEGTEAFF.

Concerning this clonotype: A junction boundary mismatches the germline segment, possibly from a read error. V gene TRBV27 combines with J gene TRBJ2-7; either TRBD1 or TRBD2 may fit D (5 bases each). In germline, CDR1 is MNHEY, CDR2 SMNVEV (reference sequence). This CDR3 is 15 amino acids long. The CDR3 spells CASSLSMGRGDEQYF. CDR3 sequence (DNA): TGTGCCAGTAGTTTAAGTATGGGACGGGGAGACGAGCAGTACTTC.

The chain employs TRBV19 and TRBJ2-1; D possibly uses TRBD1 or TRBD2 (5 bases each). The CDR3 loop spans 13 amino acids. In germline, CDR1 is LNHDA, CDR2 SQIVND (reference sequence). Trimming shortened V by 4 bases and J by 9 bases, and 13 bases separated the two germline ends. CDR3 DNA: TGTGCCAGTAGTAGCAGGAGTGGGGGTGAGCAGTTCTTC. Protein product: CASSSRSGGEQFF.

This clonotype was seen once. V gene TRBV2 combines with J gene TRBJ2-7, with 8 bases fitting TRBD1. After removal of 4 bases from V and 5 bases from J, the junction contained 4 bases not matched to a gene. CDR1 and CDR2 (germline): SNHLY, FYNNEI. This CDR3 has 13 residues. The chain's CDR3 is CASSADRVNEQYF. CDR3 sequence (DNA): TGTGCCAGCAGTGCGGACAGGGTGAACGAGCAGTACTTC.

The chain is built from TRBV15 and TRBJ2-5, with a weak D call TRBD1 (6 bases). CDR1 is LNHNV and CDR2 is YYDKDF in the germline V gene (reference sequence). The CDR3 sequence is 15 residues long. Deletions cut 0 bases from V and 1 base from J, with 9 bases between. The CDR3 nucleotides are TGTGCCACCAGCAGAGACAGGGGCCTCCAAGAGACCCAGTACTTC. Its protein is CATSRDRGLQETQYF.

This sequence joins TRBV2 and TRBJ2-3, with 9 bases fitting TRBD2. Germline-derived CDR1 and CDR2 are SNHLY and FYNNEI. The CDR3 runs 16 residues. J was trimmed by 5 bases and V by 2 bases; bases with no gene match: 8. The CDR3 region is CASSEPAGGAGDTQYF. CDR3 bases: TGTGCCAGCAGTGAACCAGCGGGAGGAGCGGGAGATACGCAGTATTTT.

The chain employs TRBV19 and TRBJ2-1; D not resolved. Trimming stripped 1 base from V and 3 bases from J, with 10 bases between. The CDR3 runs to 15 residues. The germline CDR1 and CDR2 sequences are LNHDA and SQIVND (reference sequence). CDR3 coding DNA: TGTGCCAGTAGTATAGGTAGACCAGGCTACAATGAGCAGTTCTTC. Amino acid sequence: CASSIGRPGYNEQFF.

This clonotype has a count of ten or more. The rearrangement links TRBV11-2 to TRBJ2-3; TRBD2 aligns across 11 bases. The germline gives CDR1 SGHAT, CDR2 FQNNGV. V was clipped by 2 bases and J by 1 base; unmatched bases: 11. The CDR3 has 19 residues. The CDR3 DNA reads TGTGCCAGCAGCTTACCTAGCGGGAGGATCGGGAAGGGCACAGATACGCAGTATTTT. Translating it yields CASSLPSGRIGKGTDTQYF.